This TCR beta chain was captured by sequencing in a study of blood T cell repertoires in COVID-19. Some clones are missing from TCRdb's copy, which holds only in-frame ones; the method was immunoSEQ multiplex PCR. In the table there are 30,000 to 45,000 clones, about 80% of which are singletons. Germline V gene sequence: CDR1 KGHSH, CDR2 LQKENI. CDR3 size: 16 residues. Trimming took 3 bases from V and 2 from J; bases not matched to a gene: 8. The sequenced sample was peripheral blood. The sequence derives from a man between 65 and 85 years old with acute or convalescent COVID-19. The chain uses TRBV18 and TRBJ2-3, with 7 bases that match TRBD1. The CDR3 region has the DNA TGTGCCAGCTCACCCCCGGGACAGACCTACACAGATACGCAGTATTTT. Protein product: CASSPPGQTYTDTQYF.